A selection of T cell receptor beta chains follows, all from one sample in a study of CD8+CD57+ T cells in acquired aplastic anemia. TCRdb redid the calling of the reads with MiXCR, one entry per CDR3 protein. The sample holds around 430,000 distinct CDR3 sequences, approximately 32% seen once. The sequencing input was sorted CD4+, CD8+, or CD8+CD57+ T cells (not recorded which) from PBMCs. These receptor sequences come from a human donor with aplastic anemia. Both conserved end residues are part of each CDR3. Fields, in order: clone size, V gene, J gene, D gene, CDR3 protein, CDR3 DNA. The D gene is left open where the match is weak. Rows give clone size only sometimes, using once, few, many, or a class for an expanded clone.

many	TRBV6-1	TRBJ2-7	NA	CASRGRDRLVQYF	TGTGCCAGCAGGGGCAGAGACAGGCTTGTGCAGTACTTC
NA	TRBV10-2	TRBJ1-1	NA	CASREDGYTEAFF	TGTGCCAGCAGGGAGGACGGGTACACTGAAGCTTTCTTT
NA	TRBV5-5	TRBJ1-6	TRBD1	CASTGGYNSPLHF	TGTGCCAGCACAGGGGGCTATAATTCACCCCTCCACTTT
NA	TRBV19	TRBJ1-3	NA	CASSLNSGNTIYF	TGTGCCAGTAGTCTCAACTCTGGAAACACCATATATTTT
NA	TRBV2	TRBJ1-6	NA	CASREPSPLHF	TGTGCCAGCAGGGAACCCTCACCCCTCCACTTT
many	TRBV2	TRBJ2-1	TRBD1	CASRGTDAYNEQFF	TGTGCCAGCAGGGGGACAGATGCCTACAATGAGCAGTTCTTC
many	TRBV29-1	TRBJ2-5	TRBD2	CSVDSLLAGTETQYF	TGCAGCGTTGATTCTCTCCTAGCGGGTACTGAGACCCAGTACTTC
NA	TRBV7-9	TRBJ1-5	NA	CASGLAGGDQPQHF	TGTGCCAGCGGCTTGGCGGGAGGGGATCAGCCCCAGCATTTT
NA	TRBV3-1	TRBJ1-2	NA	CASSQGTGTNYGYTF	TGTGCCAGCAGCCAAGGGACTGGGACTAACTATGGCTACACCTTC
few	TRBV29-1	TRBJ2-3	NA	CGVFLGAGGTDTQYF	TGCGGCGTTTTCCTCGGGGCCGGGGGCACAGATACGCAGTATTTT
NA	TRBV20-1	TRBJ2-7	TRBD2	CSARDPRGASEQYF	TGCAGCGCTAGAGATCCGCGGGGGGCTTCCGAGCAGTACTTC
many	TRBV19	TRBJ2-1	TRBD1	CASSPQTGNEQFF	TGTGCCAGTAGTCCCCAGACAGGGAATGAGCAGTTCTTC
many	TRBV2	TRBJ2-5	TRBD2	CASTSGTSGRTETQYF	TGTGCCAGCACTTCCGGGACTAGCGGGAGGACGGAGACCCAGTACTTC
NA	TRBV4-2	TRBJ1-2	TRBD1	CASSQDAGQGGYGYTF	TGTGCCAGCAGCCAAGACGCAGGACAGGGAGGGTATGGCTACACCTTC
NA	TRBV15	TRBJ2-3	NA	CATSRDWGSTDTQYF	TGTGCCACCAGCAGAGATTGGGGGTCGACAGATACGCAGTATTTT
many	TRBV20-1	TRBJ1-5	NA	CSARTHNQPQHF	TGCAGTGCTCGGACACATAATCAGCCCCAGCATTTT
many	TRBV9	TRBJ2-7	TRBD2	CASSPRLAGGYEQYF	TGTGCCAGCAGCCCCCGACTAGCGGGAGGCTACGAGCAGTACTTC
NA	TRBV20-1	TRBJ1-3	NA	CSARKVGSSGSTIYF	TGCAGTGCTAGAAAGGTGGGCAGCTCTGGAAGCACCATATATTTT
NA	TRBV10-3	TRBJ1-2	TRBD1	CAISEWDRGGSNYGYTF	TGTGCCATCAGTGAGTGGGACAGGGGGGGATCTAACTATGGCTACACCTTC
NA	TRBV5-6	TRBJ1-1	NA	CASSFIRFQGTEAFF	TGTGCCAGCAGCTTTATCAGGTTTCAAGGCACTGAAGCTTTCTTT
NA	TRBV10-3	TRBJ2-5	NA	CASSSLTGLSVQETQYF	TGTGCCAGCAGCAGTCTAACGGGACTTTCCGTTCAAGAGACCCAGTACTTC
NA	TRBV2	TRBJ2-1	TRBD2	CASRTGRDGYNEQFF	TGTGCCAGCAGGACGGGGAGGGACGGCTACAATGAGCAGTTCTTC
NA	TRBV29-1	TRBJ1-2	NA	CSVEGGLAPTF	TGCAGCGTGGAGGGGGGTCTGGCTCCTACCTTC
many	TRBV2	TRBJ1-2	NA	CASSGLWGALGTF	TGTGCCAGCAGTGGACTGTGGGGGGCCCTCGGCACCTTC
few	TRBV2	TRBJ2-2	TRBD2	CASSVSGGSPRELFF	TGTGCCAGCAGTGTCAGCGGGGGGTCTCCAAGAGAGCTGTTTTTT
few	TRBV2	TRBJ1-1	NA	CASKWNTEAFF	TGTGCCAGCAAGTGGAACACTGAAGCTTTCTTT
many	TRBV24-1	TRBJ2-3	TRBD1	CATSDRTGGADTQYF	TGTGCCACCAGTGATCGGACAGGGGGCGCCGATACGCAGTATTTT
many	TRBV6-1	TRBJ1-2	NA	CASTPDGFGYTF	TGTGCCAGCACCCCGGACGGATTCGGCTACACCTTC
many	TRBV19	TRBJ2-7	NA	CASAAESAYEQYF	TGTGCCAGTGCTGCAGAATCCGCCTACGAGCAGTACTTC
NA	TRBV10-3	TRBJ2-3	NA	CAITGTVTDTQYF	TGTGCCATTACAGGGACTGTCACAGATACGCAGTATTTT
many	TRBV19	TRBJ2-5	NA	CASSSAPNQETQYF	TGTGCCAGTAGTTCCGCACCGAACCAAGAGACCCAGTACTTC
many	TRBV19	TRBJ1-5	TRBD1	CASKGALLDNQPQHF	TGTGCCAGTAAGGGGGCCTTACTAGACAATCAGCCCCAGCATTTT
many	TRBV7-2	TRBJ1-2	NA	CASSLLGDGYTF	TGTGCCAGCAGCTTACTCGGTGATGGCTACACCTTC
many	TRBV4-3	TRBJ1-2	NA	CASSQSPDLNYGYTF	TGCGCCAGCAGCCAATCTCCGGACTTAAACTATGGCTACACCTTC
few	TRBV4-2	TRBJ1-3	NA	CASSPDGGTMDTIYF	TGTGCCAGCAGTCCCGATGGGGGGACGATGGACACCATATATTTT
many	TRBV20-1	TRBJ2-1	NA	CSASQTGTYNEQFF	TGCAGTGCTAGCCAGACGGGAACCTACAATGAGCAGTTCTTC
few	TRBV20-1	TRBJ2-7	TRBD1	CSAGGMPGQGGYEQYF	TGCAGTGCTGGTGGAATGCCGGGACAGGGGGGCTACGAGCAGTACTTC
few	TRBV20-1	TRBJ1-5	NA	CSARDHRYSNQPQHF	TGCAGTGCTAGAGATCATCGGTATAGCAATCAGCCCCAGCATTTT
many	TRBV15	TRBJ1-4	NA	CATSRDWTTGLNEKLFF	TGTGCCACCAGCAGAGATTGGACGACAGGACTTAATGAAAAACTGTTTTTT
many	TRBV29-1	TRBJ2-1	NA	CSVEGYNEQFF	TGCAGCGTTGAGGGGTACAATGAGCAGTTCTTC
many	TRBV29-1	TRBJ2-5	NA	CSVGESTQYF	TGCAGCGTTGGGGAATCGACCCAGTACTTC
few	TRBV20-1	TRBJ2-5	NA	CSAPKQGDWETQYF	TGCAGTGCTCCGAAACAGGGTGATTGGGAGACCCAGTACTTC
NA	TRBV7-2	TRBJ2-7	TRBD1	CASSFDRGLYYEQYF	TGTGCCAGCAGCTTCGACAGGGGCTTATACTACGAGCAGTACTTC
NA	TRBV11-2	TRBJ2-4	TRBD1	CASSPSGDRGILAKNIQYF	TGTGCCAGCTCCCCCTCAGGGGACAGGGGAATACTAGCCAAAAACATTCAGTACTTC
NA	TRBV10-3	TRBJ2-2	NA	CAINGGVGTGELFF	TGTGCCATCAACGGAGGGGTGGGCACCGGGGAGCTGTTTTTT
many	TRBV2	TRBJ2-1	TRBD2	CASSALAGGGEQFF	TGTGCCAGCAGTGCACTAGCGGGGGGCGGTGAGCAGTTCTTC
many	TRBV9	TRBJ2-7	TRBD2	CASSGTSGSYEQYF	TGTGCCAGCAGCGGGACTAGCGGGAGCTACGAGCAGTACTTC
NA	TRBV20-1	TRBJ2-2	TRBD2	CSARTSGVNTGELSF	TGCAGTGCGCGGACTAGCGGGGTGAACACCGGGGAGCTGTCTTTT
NA	TRBV9	TRBJ2-7	TRBD2	CASSTSPVGGGNEQYF	TGTGCCAGCAGCACCAGCCCTGTCGGGGGAGGGAACGAGCAGTACTTC